The present entry profiles one T cell receptor beta chain with its context. Other DNA sequences in the sample encode the same CDR3. CDR1 and CDR2 from the germline V gene are LGHNA and YSLEER. The CDR3 consists of 13 residues. Trimming stripped 0 bases from V and 4 bases from J, with 6 bases between. Measured with immunoSEQ multiplex PCR; TCRdb has only the in-frame clones, and not every one. This sample carries approximately 730,000 clones, 80% to 90% of them seen once, and the ten largest clones take around 0.01%. This entry is derived from a study of shared T cell receptors in the human thymus. The data also belong to a second study, concerning human thymus T cells. That source notes: The people who donated were healthy Finnish babies having corrective surgery for congenital heart defects. Thymic resections from corrective heart surgery supplied the tissue. Biased V and J segment usage appeared in thymus and peripheral blood. Thymic repertoires overlap heavily among unrelated individuals, related research has reported.

The TCR was taken from a girl younger than two with a congenital heart defect. V gene TRBV4-3 combines with J gene TRBJ2-5; TRBD2 might be the D (5 bases). Sample: thymocytes. The CDR3 region is CASSQDRGETQYF. The CDR3 region has the DNA TGCGCCAGCAGCCAAGATCGGGGAGAGACCCAGTACTTC.